One and the same sample provided the 13 T cell receptor beta chains below, sequenced in a study of T-cell reconstitution after alpha-beta-depleted transplantation in children. Preparation of the TCRbeta library was carried out with unique molecular identifiers. TCRdb called the PCR reads again in MiXCR, with one record for every CDR3 protein. Seen here are roughly 500,000 distinct CDR3 sequences, approximately 30% observed once, and the top ten hold approximately 2.3%. Sequencing was performed on PBMCs from the stem cell graft donor, taken from the stem cell graft. The receptor source for this set is a human donor who donated a stem cell graft to a child with aplastic anemia.

This clonotype was detected only a few times. This CDR3 is CASSLGDGGEAFF. DNA of the CDR3: TGCGCCAGCAGCTTGGGAGACGGGGGCGAAGCTTTCTTT. The chain carries TRBV5-1 and TRBJ1-1; weak D call: TRBD1 (6 bases). Germline CDR1 and CDR2: SGHRS and YFSETQ. The CDR3 sequence is 13 residues long. V was clipped by 0 bases and J by 8 bases, with 11 bases between them.

The V gene is TRBV9, the J gene TRBJ1-5; no definite D call. Germline lookup yields CDR1 SGDLS and CDR2 YYNGEE. There are 17 residues in the CDR3. The V end lost 3 bases, the J end lost 0 bases, and 16 bases lay between the germline ends. The CDR3: CASSAGVGPYSNQPQHF. The CDR3 DNA sequence: TGTGCCAGCAGCGCCGGGGTGGGCCCTTATAGCAATCAGCCCCAGCATTTT.

This clonotype was picked up a small number of times. V usage is TRBV9 and J usage is TRBJ2-2; 11 bases match TRBD2. The germline V gene has CDR1 SGDLS and CDR2 YYNGEE. V trimming: 1 base; J trimming: 5 bases; junction bases outside the gene matches: 7. This CDR3 has 17 amino acids. The CDR3 coding sequence is TGTGCCAGCAGCGTACGCTCACTAGCGGGAGAAACCGGGGAGCTGTTTTTT. It translates to CASSVRSLAGETGELFF. The variable domain in full, completed from reference TRBV9 and TRBJ2-2, reads DSGVTQTPKHLITATGQRVTLRCSPRSGDLSVYWYQQSLDQGLQFLIQYYNGEERAKGNILERFSAQQFPDLHSELNLSSLELGDSALYFCASSVRSLAGETGELFFGEGSRLTVL.

The V and J genes are TRBV6-5 and TRBJ2-1, with 10 bases aligning to TRBD2. The V gene's germline CDR1 is MNHEY and CDR2 SVGAGI. Trimming took 2 bases from V and 7 from J; bases not matched to a gene: 5. This CDR3 contains 15 residues. Here the CDR3 reads CASSYLLAGGNEQFF. The CDR3 nucleotides are TGTGCCAGCAGTTACCTGTTAGCGGGGGGTAATGAGCAGTTCTTC.

This sequence joins TRBV28 and TRBJ1-2, with 12 positions matching TRBD1. CDR3 size: 15 residues. The ends lost 6 bases at V and 4 bases at J; junction bases unmatched: 6. The V gene's germline CDR1 is MDHEN and CDR2 SYDVKM. The CDR3 nucleotides read TGTGCCAGCAGATATGGGACAGGGGGCGGCTATGGCTACACCTTC. It is translated as CASRYGTGGGYGYTF.

The genes are TRBV12-3 or TRBV12-4 and TRBJ1-4; weak D call: TRBD1 (6 bases). The CDR3 is 13 residues long. Trimming took 3 bases from V and 8 from J, leaving 10 bases between them. CDR3 region: CASSFHREEKLFF. Written as DNA, the CDR3 is TGTGCCAGCAGTTTCCACAGGGAGGAAAAACTGTTTTTT.

This chain joins TRBV29-1 and TRBJ1-1; D gene unclear. Trimming cost V 7 bases and J 2 bases, with 11 bases left between them. The CDR3 length is 12 residues. Germline-derived CDR1 and CDR2 are SQVTM and ANQGSEA. The CDR3 loop reads CSALEDNTEAFF. The CDR3 DNA reads as TGCAGCGCCCTCGAGGACAACACTGAAGCTTTCTTT.

A few counts support this clonotype. V is TRBV28 and J is TRBJ2-1; TRBD2 is a possible D gene (5 bases). V dropped 6 bases and J dropped 7 bases, with 7 bases sitting between them. The CDR3 loop spans 11 amino acids. Germline loops: CDR1 MDHEN, CDR2 SYDVKM. The CDR3 sequence is CASREANEQFF. CDR3 nucleotides: TGTGCCAGCAGGGAGGCGAATGAGCAGTTCTTC.

The chain joins TRBV12-3 or TRBV12-4 to TRBJ2-7; a possible D gene is TRBD2 (6 bases). This CDR3 spans 13 amino acids. Trimming removed 3 bases from V and 6 bases from J, with 12 bases in between. CDR3 protein: CASSLGLSGEQYV. DNA of the CDR3: TGTGCCAGCAGTTTGGGTCTTAGCGGCGAGCAGTACGTC.

The genes are TRBV6-4 and TRBJ2-1, with D perhaps assigned TRBD1 or TRBD2 (5 bases each). V was clipped by 4 bases and J by 15 bases, with 16 bases between them. Per germline, CDR1 MRHNA and CDR2 SNTAGT. This CDR3 contains 12 residues. In nucleotides, the CDR3 is TGTGCCAGCAGTGGGGGACGTCCAGGGCGGTTCTTC. Its protein is CASSGGRPGRFF.

This clonotype was counted once. The chain couples TRBV27 to TRBJ2-3; 9 nucleotides line up with TRBD2. Germline V lookup: CDR1 MNHEY, CDR2 SMNVEV (reference sequence). Germline trimming cut 7 bases from V and 5 bases from J; bases unmatched to any gene: 19. The CDR3 runs 18 residues. CDR3 coding DNA: TGTGCCAGCACCCTGACAGTTAGCGGGAGAGCCGGTGTAGATACGCAGTATTTT. Translating it yields CASTLTVSGRAGVDTQYF.

There are a few counts of this clonotype. CDR3 bases: TGTGCCAGCAGCCGGGACGGAACCTACAATGAGCAGTTCTTC. Protein product: CASSRDGTYNEQFF. The genes are TRBV7-3 and TRBJ2-1; TRBD1 or TRBD2 may be the D gene (5 bases each). The germline gives CDR1 SGHTA, CDR2 FQGTGA. The CDR3 sequence is 14 residues long. Trimming took 5 bases from V and 2 from J, leaving 10 bases between them.

This clonotype appeared a few times. The chain is built from TRBV6-1 and TRBJ2-6; maybe TRBD1 (6 bases). The CDR3 is made up of 15 amino acids. The germline gives CDR1 MNHNS, CDR2 SASEGT. Trimming removed 3 bases from V and 4 bases from J, with 10 bases in between. Here the CDR3 reads CASSDYRDGANVLTF. The DNA for the CDR3 is TGTGCCAGCAGTGATTACAGGGACGGGGCCAACGTCCTGACTTTC.